This T cell receptor (beta chain) was identified in a study of blood T cell repertoires in COVID-19. For the study at large: Acute-phase and convalescent COVID-19 samples originated in the United States, Italy and Spain.

Authors' processing steps: Cell counts per sample came from amplifying reference gene primers. Repertoires were generated with immunoSEQ multiplex PCR, while TCRdb's copy carries only in-frame clones and drops some. D and trimming were read from the DNA, whereas the V and J calls and clone size are those reported in that table. The sample holds approximately 500,000 clones, approximately 92% seen once. Germline V gene data show CDR1 as MNHEY and CDR2 as SVGAGI. This CDR3 comprises 13 residues. Trimming cost V 7 bases and J 1 base, with 10 bases left between them. The TCR originated in a man between 18 and 29 years old with COVID-19, enrolled during active disease. The sample consisted of peripheral blood. This chain uses TRBV6-5 with TRBJ1-2; D ambiguous. The DNA of the CDR3 is TGTGCCAGCAAGGTGACTGATAACTATGGCTACACCTTC. It specifies CASKVTDNYGYTF.